These 8 T cell receptor beta chains were all obtained from the same sample, sequenced in a study of T cell responses to AZD1222 COVID-19 vaccine. The table came from immunoSEQ multiplex PCR; TCRdb's copy has only in-frame clones and leaves some out. The sample carries some 79,000 clones, over 60% recorded once. Sample: peripheral blood, taken 28 days after the second AZD1222 dose. The receptor set was obtained from an adult who received the AZD1222 COVID-19 vaccine.

This sequence joins TRBV15 and TRBJ2-5, with no clear D. The CDR3 covers 14 residues. V lost 0 bases, J lost 5 bases, and 10 bases lay in between. Germline-derived CDR1 and CDR2 are LNHNV and YYDKDF (reference sequence). The CDR3 region has the DNA TGTGCCACCAGCAGAGATAATGGGCAGGAGACCCAGTACTTC. The encoded protein is CATSRDNGQETQYF. The variable domain in full, completed from reference TRBV15 and TRBJ2-5, reads DAMVIQNPRYQVTQFGKPVTLSCSQTLNHNVMYWYQQKSSQAPKLLFHYYDKDFNNEADTPDNFQSRRPNTSFCFLDIRSPGLGDTAMYLCATSRDNGQETQYFGPGTRLLVL.

This clone showed up just a few times. The V call is TRBV9, the J call TRBJ1-4; unclear D gene. Germline V gives CDR1 SGDLS, CDR2 YYNGEE. Trimming took 3 bases from V and 8 from J, leaving 14 bases between them. The CDR3 covers 14 residues. The CDR3 spells CASSAHWGVEKLFF. CDR3 nucleotide sequence: TGTGCCAGCAGCGCTCATTGGGGAGTGGAAAAACTGTTTTTT.

This clone was detected a few times. The V and J genes are TRBV5-6 and TRBJ2-7; D is ambiguous. The germline V gene encodes CDR1 SGHDT and CDR2 YYEEEE. The CDR3 has 15 residues. Trimming stripped 1 base from V and 2 bases from J, with 13 bases between. The CDR3 is CASSLPAAGPYEQYF. As DNA, the CDR3 is TGTGCCAGCAGCTTGCCGGCAGCCGGACCCTACGAGCAGTACTTC.

This clone was found a few times. The chain uses TRBV7-8 and TRBJ2-2; 16 nucleotides align to TRBD2. Looked up from germline, CDR1 is SGHVS and CDR2 is FQNEAQ. The CDR3 is 16 residues long. With 3 bases clipped from V and 6 bases from J, the junction kept 1 base outside the gene matches. The CDR3 reads CASSLGLAGGSGELFF. The CDR3 bases are TGTGCCAGCAGCTTGGGACTAGCGGGAGGGTCCGGGGAGCTGTTTTTT.

In this sample, this clone turned up a few times. The gene calls are TRBV28 and TRBJ1-5; D gene ambiguous. The germline gives CDR1 MDHEN, CDR2 SYDVKM. The CDR3 spans 14 residues. The V end was cut by 6 bases, the J end by 4 bases, with 13 bases between. In DNA, the CDR3 is TGTGCCAGCAGCCCGGATATTGAGAATCAGCCCCAGCATTTT. Encoded protein: CASSPDIENQPQHF.

The chain combines TRBV4-3 with TRBJ2-7; D possibly corresponds to TRBD1 (6 bases). CDR1 LGHNA and CDR2 YSLEER come from the germline V gene. With 3 bases removed from V and 3 bases from J, the gap between germline ends came to 9 bases. This CDR3 is 13 amino acids long. DNA for the CDR3: TGCGCCAGCAGCCAGGAACAGGGCTACGAGCAGTACTTC. Its protein is CASSQEQGYEQYF.

The chain is built from TRBV15 and TRBJ2-3; 12 bases line up with TRBD2. J gave up 2 bases and V 4 bases, and 4 bases lay outside the gene matches. Germline CDR1 LNHNV, CDR2 YYDKDF (reference sequence). The CDR3 runs to 16 residues. CDR3 sequence reads: CATSTTSGGFTDTQYF. The CDR3 DNA sequence: TGTGCCACCAGCACGACTAGCGGGGGATTCACAGATACGCAGTATTTT.

The chain couples TRBV6-5 to TRBJ1-5; 7 bases are a match to TRBD1. The CDR3 extends over 15 amino acids. Germline V CDR1 and CDR2: MNHEY, SVGAGI. V was clipped by 5 bases and J by 2 bases; unmatched bases: 6. CDR3 in amino acids: CASSLTGTRNQPQHF. CDR3 sequence (DNA): TGTGCCAGCAGTCTGACAGGGACCCGCAATCAGCCCCAGCATTTT.